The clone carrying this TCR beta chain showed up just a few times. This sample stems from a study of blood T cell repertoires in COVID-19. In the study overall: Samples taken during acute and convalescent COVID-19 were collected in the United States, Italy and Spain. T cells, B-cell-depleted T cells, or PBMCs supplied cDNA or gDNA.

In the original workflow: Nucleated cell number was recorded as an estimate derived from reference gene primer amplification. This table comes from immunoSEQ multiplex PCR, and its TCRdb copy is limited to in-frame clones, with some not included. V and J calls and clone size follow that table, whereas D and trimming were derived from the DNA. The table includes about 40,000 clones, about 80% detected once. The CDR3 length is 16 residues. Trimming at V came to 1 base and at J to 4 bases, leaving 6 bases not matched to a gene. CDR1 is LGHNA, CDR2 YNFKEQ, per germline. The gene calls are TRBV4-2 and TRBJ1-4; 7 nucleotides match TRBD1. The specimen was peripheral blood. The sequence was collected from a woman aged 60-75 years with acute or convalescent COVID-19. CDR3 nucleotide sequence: TGTGCCAGCAGCCAAGGGGGTAACAGGGGTAATGAAAAACTGTTTTTT. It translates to CASSQGGNRGNEKLFF.